This TCR beta chain was captured by sequencing in a study of cytomegalovirus exposure and HLA in healthy donors. Across the whole study: Out of 150 million to 200 million T cells, an earlier analysis found 117 million unique TCR beta sequences in total.

In the PCR, 60 Vbeta and 13 Jbeta primers were used. Some clones are missing from TCRdb's copy, which holds only in-frame ones; the method was immunoSEQ multiplex PCR. This table holds about 110,000 clones, approximately 86% found once. Only a few counts were recorded for this clone. Antigen unknown. Study-wide results and limits: A later look showed TCR association rates differing by HLA locus, highest for DRB1 and lowest for HLA-C. A later analysis linked a missense variant in DCLRE1C to the trimming of TCR beta V and J genes.

The receptor comes from a man aged 40-49 years in good health and CMV-seronegative. The specimen sequenced was PBMCs.

CDR3 bases: TGTGCCAGCAGCCCGTACCGGGACAGAGCCTACGAGCAGTACTTC. It yields the protein CASSPYRDRAYEQYF. The V gene is TRBV7-6, the J gene TRBJ2-7, with 7 positions matching TRBD1. V was clipped by 5 bases and J by 2 bases; unmatched bases: 9. Germline V lookup: CDR1 SGHVS, CDR2 FNYEAQ. There are 15 residues in the CDR3.